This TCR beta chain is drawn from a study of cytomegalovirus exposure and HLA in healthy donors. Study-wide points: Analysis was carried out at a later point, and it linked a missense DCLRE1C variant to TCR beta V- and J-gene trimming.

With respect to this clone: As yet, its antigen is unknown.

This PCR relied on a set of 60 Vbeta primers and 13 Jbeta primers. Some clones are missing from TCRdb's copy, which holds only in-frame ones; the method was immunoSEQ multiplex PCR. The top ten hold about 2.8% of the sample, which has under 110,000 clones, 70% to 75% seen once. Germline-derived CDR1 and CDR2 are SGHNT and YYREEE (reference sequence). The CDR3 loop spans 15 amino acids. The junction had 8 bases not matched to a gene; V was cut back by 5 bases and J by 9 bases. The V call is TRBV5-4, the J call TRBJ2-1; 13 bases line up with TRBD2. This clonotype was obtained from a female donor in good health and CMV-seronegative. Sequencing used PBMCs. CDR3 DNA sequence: TGTGCCAGCAGTACCGGGACTAGCGGGATAGGTGAGCAGTTCTTC. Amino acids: CASSTGTSGIGEQFF.